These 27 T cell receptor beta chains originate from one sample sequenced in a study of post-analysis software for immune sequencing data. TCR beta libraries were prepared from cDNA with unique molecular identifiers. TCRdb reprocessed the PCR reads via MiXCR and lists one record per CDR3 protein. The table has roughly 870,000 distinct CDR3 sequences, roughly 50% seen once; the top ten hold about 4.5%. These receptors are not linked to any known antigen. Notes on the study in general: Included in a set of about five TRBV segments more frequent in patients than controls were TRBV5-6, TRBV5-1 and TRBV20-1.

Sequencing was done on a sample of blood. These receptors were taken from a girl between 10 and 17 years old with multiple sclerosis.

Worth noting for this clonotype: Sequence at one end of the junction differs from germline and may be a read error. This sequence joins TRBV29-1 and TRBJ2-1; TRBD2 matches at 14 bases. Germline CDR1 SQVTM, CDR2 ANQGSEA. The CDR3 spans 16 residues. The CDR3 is CSVEVGTSGGYNERFF. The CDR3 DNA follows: TGCAGCGTTGAAGTAGGGACTAGCGGGGGCTACAATGAGCGGTTCTTC.

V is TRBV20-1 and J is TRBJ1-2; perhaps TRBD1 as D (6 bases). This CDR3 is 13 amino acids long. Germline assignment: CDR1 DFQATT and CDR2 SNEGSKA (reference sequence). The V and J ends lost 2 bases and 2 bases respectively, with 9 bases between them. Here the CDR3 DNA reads TGCAGTGCTAGACACAGGGAAAACTATGGCTACACCTTC. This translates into CSARHRENYGYTF.

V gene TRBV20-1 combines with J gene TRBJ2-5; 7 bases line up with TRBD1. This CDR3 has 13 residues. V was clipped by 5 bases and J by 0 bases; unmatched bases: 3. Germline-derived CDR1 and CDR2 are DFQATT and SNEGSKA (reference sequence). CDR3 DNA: TGCAGTGCTGACGGGACAGACCAAGAGACCCAGTACTTC. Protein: CSADGTDQETQYF.

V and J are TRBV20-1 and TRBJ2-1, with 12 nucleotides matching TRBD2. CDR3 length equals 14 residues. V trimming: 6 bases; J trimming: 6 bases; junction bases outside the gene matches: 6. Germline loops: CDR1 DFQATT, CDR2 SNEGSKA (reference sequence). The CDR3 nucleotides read TGCAGTGCGGCTAGCGGGAGGGCCCTCAATGAGCAGTTCTTC. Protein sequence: CSAASGRALNEQFF.

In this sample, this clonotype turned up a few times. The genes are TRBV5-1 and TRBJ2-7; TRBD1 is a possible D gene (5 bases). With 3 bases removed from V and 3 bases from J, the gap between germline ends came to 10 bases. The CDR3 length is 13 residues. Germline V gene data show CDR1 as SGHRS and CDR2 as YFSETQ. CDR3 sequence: CASSSRTSYEQYF. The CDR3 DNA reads TGCGCCAGCAGCTCTCGGACAAGCTACGAGCAGTACTTC.

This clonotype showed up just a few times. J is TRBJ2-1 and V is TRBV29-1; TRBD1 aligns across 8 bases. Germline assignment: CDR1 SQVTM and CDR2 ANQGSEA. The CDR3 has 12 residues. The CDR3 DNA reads TGCGGTTCGGGACAGGCGAACAATGAGCAGTTCTTC. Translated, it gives CGSGQANNEQFF.

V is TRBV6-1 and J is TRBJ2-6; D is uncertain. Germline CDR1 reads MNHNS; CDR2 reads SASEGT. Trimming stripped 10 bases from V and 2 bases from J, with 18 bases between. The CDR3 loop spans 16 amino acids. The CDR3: CATYWARWAGANVLTF. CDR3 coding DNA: TGTGCCACCTATTGGGCACGGTGGGCTGGGGCCAACGTCCTGACTTTC.

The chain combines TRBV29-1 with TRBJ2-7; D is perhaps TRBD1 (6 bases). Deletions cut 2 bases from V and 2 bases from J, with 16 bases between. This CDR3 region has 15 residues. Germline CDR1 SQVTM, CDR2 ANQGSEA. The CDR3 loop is CSVEPTGTGTYEQYF. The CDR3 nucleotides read TGCAGCGTTGAACCTACAGGGACGGGTACCTACGAGCAGTACTTC.

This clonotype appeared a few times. The CDR3 loop reads CASSQDLAGRRNSPLHF. The CDR3 DNA is TGTGCCAGCAGCCAAGATTTGGCAGGGAGGAGGAATTCACCCCTCCACTTT. The chain carries TRBV14 and TRBJ1-6, with a tentative D call TRBD1 (5 bases). In germline, CDR1 is SGHDN, CDR2 FVKESK. Between the trimmed V and J ends, which lost 0 bases and 7 bases, there was a span of 16 bases. There are 17 residues in the CDR3.

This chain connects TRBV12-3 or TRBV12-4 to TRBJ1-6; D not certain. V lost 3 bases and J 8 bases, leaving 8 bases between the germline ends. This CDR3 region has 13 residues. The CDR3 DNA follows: TGTGCCAGCAGTTTTCATGGGTATTCACCCCTCCACTTT. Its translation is CASSFHGYSPLHF.

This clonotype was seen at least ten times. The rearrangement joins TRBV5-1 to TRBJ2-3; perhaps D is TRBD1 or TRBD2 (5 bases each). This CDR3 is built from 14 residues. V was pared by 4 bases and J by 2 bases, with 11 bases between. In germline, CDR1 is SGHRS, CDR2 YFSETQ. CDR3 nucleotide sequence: TGCGCCAGCAGCCCGAGGGGTTCCACAGATACGCAGTATTTT. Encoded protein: CASSPRGSTDTQYF.

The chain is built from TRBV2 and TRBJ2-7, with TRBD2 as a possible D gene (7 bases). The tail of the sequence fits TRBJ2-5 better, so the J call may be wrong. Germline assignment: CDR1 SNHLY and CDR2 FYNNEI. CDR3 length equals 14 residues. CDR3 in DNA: TGTGCCAGCAGTGAAGAGGGGGGGAGCGAGACCCAGTACTTC. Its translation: CASSEEGGSETQYF.

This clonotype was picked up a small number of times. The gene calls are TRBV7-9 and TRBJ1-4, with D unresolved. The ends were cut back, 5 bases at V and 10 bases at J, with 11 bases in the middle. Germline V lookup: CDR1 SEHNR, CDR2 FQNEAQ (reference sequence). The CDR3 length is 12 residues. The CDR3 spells CASSQDSGKLFF. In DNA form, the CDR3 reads TGTGCCAGCAGCCAGGACTCGGGAAAACTGTTTTTT.

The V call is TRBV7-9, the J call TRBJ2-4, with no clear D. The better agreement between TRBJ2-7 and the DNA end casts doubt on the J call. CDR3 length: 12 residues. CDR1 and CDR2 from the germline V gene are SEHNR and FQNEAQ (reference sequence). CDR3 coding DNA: TGTGCCAGCACCCCGGGTAACAACGAGCAGTACTTC. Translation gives CASTPGNNEQYF.

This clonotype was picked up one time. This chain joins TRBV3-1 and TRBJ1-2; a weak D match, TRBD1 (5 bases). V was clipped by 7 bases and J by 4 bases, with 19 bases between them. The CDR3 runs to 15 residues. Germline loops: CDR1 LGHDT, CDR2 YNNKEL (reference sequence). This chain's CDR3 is CASTPRPGTVYGYTF. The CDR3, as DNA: TGTGCCAGCACCCCTAGGCCAGGGACCGTCTATGGCTACACCTTC. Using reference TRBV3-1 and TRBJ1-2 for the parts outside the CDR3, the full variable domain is DTAVSQTPKYLVTQMGNDKSIKCEQNLGHDTMYWYKQDSKKFLKIMFSYNNKELIINETVPNRFSPKSPDKAHLNLHINSLELGDSAVYFCASTPRPGTVYGYTFGSGTRLTVV.

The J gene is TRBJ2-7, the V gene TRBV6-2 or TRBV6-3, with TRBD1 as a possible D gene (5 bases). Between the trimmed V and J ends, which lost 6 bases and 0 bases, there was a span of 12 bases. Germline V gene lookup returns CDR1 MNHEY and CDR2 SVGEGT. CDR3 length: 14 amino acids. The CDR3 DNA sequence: TGTGCCAGCAGGACCGACAGCCTCTCCTACGAGCAGTACTTC. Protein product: CASRTDSLSYEQYF.

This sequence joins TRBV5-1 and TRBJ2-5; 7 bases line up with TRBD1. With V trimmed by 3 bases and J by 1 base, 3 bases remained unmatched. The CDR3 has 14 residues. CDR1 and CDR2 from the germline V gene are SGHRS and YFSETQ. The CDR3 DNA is TGCGCCAGCAGCTCGGGACAGACCCAAGAGACCCAGTACTTC. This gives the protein CASSSGQTQETQYF.

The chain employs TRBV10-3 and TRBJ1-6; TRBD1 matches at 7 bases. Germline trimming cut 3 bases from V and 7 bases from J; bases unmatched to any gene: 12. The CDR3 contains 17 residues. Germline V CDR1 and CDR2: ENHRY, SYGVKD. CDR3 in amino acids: CAISDSERGPPNSPLHF. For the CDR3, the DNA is TGTGCCATCAGTGATAGCGAGAGGGGGCCCCCGAATTCACCCCTCCACTTT.

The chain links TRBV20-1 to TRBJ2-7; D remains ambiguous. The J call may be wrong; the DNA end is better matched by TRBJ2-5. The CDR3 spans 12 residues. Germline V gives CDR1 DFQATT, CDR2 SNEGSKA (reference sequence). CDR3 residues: CSAQRAPETQYF. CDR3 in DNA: TGCAGTGCCCAAAGGGCCCCGGAGACCCAGTACTTC.

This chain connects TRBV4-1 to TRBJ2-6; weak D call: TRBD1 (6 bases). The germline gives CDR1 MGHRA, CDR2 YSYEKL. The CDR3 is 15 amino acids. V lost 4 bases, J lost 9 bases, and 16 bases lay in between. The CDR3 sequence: CASSLGGTQGNVLTF. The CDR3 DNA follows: TGCGCCAGCAGCCTAGGGGGAACCCAGGGCAACGTCCTGACTTTC.

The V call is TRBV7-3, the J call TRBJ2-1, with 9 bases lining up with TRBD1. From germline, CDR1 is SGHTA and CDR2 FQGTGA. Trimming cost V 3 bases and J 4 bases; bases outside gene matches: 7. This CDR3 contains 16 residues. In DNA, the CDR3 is TGTGCCAGCAGCTTGGGACAGGGCAGGGTGTACAATGAGCAGTTCTTC. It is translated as CASSLGQGRVYNEQFF.

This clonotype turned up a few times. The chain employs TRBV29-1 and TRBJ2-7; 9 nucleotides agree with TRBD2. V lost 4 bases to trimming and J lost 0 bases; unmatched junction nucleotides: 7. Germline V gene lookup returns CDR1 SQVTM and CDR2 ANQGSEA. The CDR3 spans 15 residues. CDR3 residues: CSVGTSASSSYEQYF. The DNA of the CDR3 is TGCAGCGTTGGGACTAGCGCTAGTAGCTCCTACGAGCAGTACTTC.

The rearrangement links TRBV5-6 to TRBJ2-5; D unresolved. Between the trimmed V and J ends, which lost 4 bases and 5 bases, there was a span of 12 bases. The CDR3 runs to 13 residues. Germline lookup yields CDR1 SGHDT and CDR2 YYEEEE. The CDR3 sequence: CASSVGRAETQYF. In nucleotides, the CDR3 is TGTGCCAGCAGCGTGGGCCGTGCGGAGACCCAGTACTTC.

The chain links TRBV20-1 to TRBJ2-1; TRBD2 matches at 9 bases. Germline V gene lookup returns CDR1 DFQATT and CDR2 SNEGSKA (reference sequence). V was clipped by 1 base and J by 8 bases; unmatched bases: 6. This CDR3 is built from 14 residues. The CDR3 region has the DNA TGCAGTGCTAGAGTAGCGGGAGTGGACCATGAGCAGTTCTTC. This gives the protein CSARVAGVDHEQFF.

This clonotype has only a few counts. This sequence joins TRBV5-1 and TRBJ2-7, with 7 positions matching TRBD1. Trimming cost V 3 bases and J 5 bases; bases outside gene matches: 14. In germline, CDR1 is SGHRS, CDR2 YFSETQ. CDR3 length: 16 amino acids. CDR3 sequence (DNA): TGCGCCAGCAGCTCCCCGGGACAGAGTGGATCCAACGAGCAGTACTTC. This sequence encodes CASSSPGQSGSNEQYF. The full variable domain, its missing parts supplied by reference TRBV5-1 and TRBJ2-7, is KAGVTQTPRYLIKTRGQQVTLSCSPISGHRSVSWYQQTPGQGLQFLFEYFSETQRNKGNFPGRFSGRQFSNSRSEMNVSTLELGDSALYLCASSSPGQSGSNEQYFGPGTRLTVT.

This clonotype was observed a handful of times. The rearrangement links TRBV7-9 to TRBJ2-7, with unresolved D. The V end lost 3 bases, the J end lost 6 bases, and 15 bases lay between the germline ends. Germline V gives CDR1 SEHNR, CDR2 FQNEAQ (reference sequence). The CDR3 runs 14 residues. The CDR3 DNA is TGTGCCAGCAGCTTCCGATCGGGTCTGGGCGAGCAGTACTTC. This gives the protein CASSFRSGLGEQYF.

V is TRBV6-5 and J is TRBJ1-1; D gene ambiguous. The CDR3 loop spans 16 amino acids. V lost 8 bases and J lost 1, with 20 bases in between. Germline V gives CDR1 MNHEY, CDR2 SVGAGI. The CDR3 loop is CASSQEEPTQNTEAFF. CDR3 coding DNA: TGTGCCAGCTCGCAAGAGGAGCCTACCCAGAACACTGAAGCTTTCTTT.